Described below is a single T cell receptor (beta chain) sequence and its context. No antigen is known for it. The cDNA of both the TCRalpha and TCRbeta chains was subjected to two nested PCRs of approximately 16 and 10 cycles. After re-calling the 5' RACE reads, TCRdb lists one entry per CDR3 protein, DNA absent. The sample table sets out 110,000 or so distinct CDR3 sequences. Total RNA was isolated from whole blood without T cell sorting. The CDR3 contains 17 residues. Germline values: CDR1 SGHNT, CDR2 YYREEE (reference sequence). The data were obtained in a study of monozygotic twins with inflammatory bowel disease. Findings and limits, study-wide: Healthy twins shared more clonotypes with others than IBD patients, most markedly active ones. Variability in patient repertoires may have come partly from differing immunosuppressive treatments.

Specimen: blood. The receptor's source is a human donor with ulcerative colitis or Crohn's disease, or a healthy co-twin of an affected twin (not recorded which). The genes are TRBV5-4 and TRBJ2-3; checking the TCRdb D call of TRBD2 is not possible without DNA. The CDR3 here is CASSLPSGTRGAATQYF.